This TCR beta chain derives from a study of T cell clones after liver transplantation. Study-wide context: Post-transplant blood was tracked for graft-donor-reactive T cell clones identified in a pre-transplant mixed lymphocyte reaction. Three of eight recipients were HCV-positive; others had non-autoimmune, non-viral indications. As an antigen-independent comparator, third-party-reactive TCRbeta sequences came from pre-transplant mixed lymphocyte reactions. General observations from the study: Graft donor-reactive T cells may have migrated into the graft rather than being deleted.

In regard to this clone: The antigen is unknown.

The CDR3 is made up of 13 amino acids. Germline assignment: CDR1 SGHAT and CDR2 FQNNGV. Between the trimmed V and J ends, which lost 1 base and 6 bases, there was a span of 8 bases. Using immunoSEQ multiplex PCR, the repertoire was profiled, and TCRdb retains in-frame clones only, with some absent. The top ten clones hold under 0.6% of a sample with around 80,000 clones, around four fifths of them seen once. The chain joins TRBV11-2 to TRBJ2-3; D unclear. The receptor was derived from a human patient who received a liver transplant. Some of the T cells might come from the graft donor. Sequencing used CD4+ T cells from blood, obtained around 45 months after liver transplant. This CDR3 is CASSLGTGDTQYF. Here the CDR3 DNA reads TGTGCCAGCAGCTTAGGTACGGGTGATACGCAGTATTTT.